This T cell receptor (beta chain) appears in the sequencing data of a study of blood T cell repertoires in COVID-19. Turning to the study itself: The samples span acute and convalescent COVID-19 from the United States, Italy and Spain. The cDNA or gDNA used as material had been derived from T cells, B-cell-depleted T cells, or PBMCs.

The J segment lost 5 bases and the V segment lost 3 bases, leaving 1 base of the junction unmatched. Germline CDR1 is SGHRS and CDR2 is YFSETQ. The CDR3 sequence is 13 residues long. Source study methods: Estimated nucleated cell counts came from reference gene primer amplification. This table comes from immunoSEQ multiplex PCR, and its TCRdb copy is limited to in-frame clones, with some not included. Clone size and the V and J calls come from that table; the DNA yielded D and trimming. Of about 340,000 clones in the sample, 80% to 90% were seen once. This chain links TRBV5-1 with TRBJ1-5, with 8 bases matching TRBD1. Sequencing was carried out using peripheral blood. The receptor comes from a man aged 25 to 40 with active or convalescent COVID-19. The CDR3 DNA follows: TGCGCCAGCAGCTGGGGACAGGATCAGCCCCAGCATTTT. The encoded protein is CASSWGQDQPQHF.